A single sample is the source of the 5 T cell receptor beta chains below, sequenced in a study of shared clonotypes between healthy human individuals. TCRdb's copy holds only in-frame clones and misses some; the assay was immunoSEQ multiplex PCR. The data contain over 2 million clones, 90% to 95% of them singletons. The source material was naive CD4+ T cells sorted from blood. The sample's subset: CD45RA+ positively selected. The receptor set was obtained from a young man in good health.

This sequence joins TRBV11-2 and TRBJ2-2; no definite D call. The CDR3 contains 11 residues. CDR1 and CDR2 (germline): SGHAT, FQNNGV. V lost 3 bases, J lost 8 bases, and 4 bases lay in between. CDR3 sequence (DNA): TGTGCCAGCAGCTTCCGAGGGGAGCTGTTTTTT. Its translation is CASSFRGELFF.

With regard to this clone: This sample includes further DNA sequences coding for the same CDR3. The gene calls are TRBV27 and TRBJ2-7; no reliable D call. CDR1 MNHEY and CDR2 SMNVEV come from the germline V gene (reference sequence). The CDR3 totals 13 residues. Trimming removed 2 bases at V and 4 bases at J, with 9 bases between. CDR3 sequence (DNA): TGTGCCAGCAGTTTAAAAGGACCTTACGAGCAGTACTTC. It codes for CASSLKGPYEQYF.

The chain is built from TRBV6-6 and TRBJ2-2, with 7 bases lining up with TRBD1. V lost 6 bases and J lost 1; bases outside the gene matches: 5. In germline, CDR1 is MNHNY, CDR2 SVGAGI (reference sequence). The CDR3 sequence is 15 residues long. CDR3 nucleotides: TGTGCCAGCAGGGAAACAGGGGTGAACACCGGGGAGCTGTTTTTT. Amino acid sequence: CASRETGVNTGELFF.

The chain recombines TRBV5-1 with TRBJ2-3, with D possibly being TRBD2 (5 bases). Germline values: CDR1 SGHRS, CDR2 YFSETQ. Trimming left V 4 bases short and J 5 bases short, with 14 bases between. This CDR3 is 14 amino acids long. As DNA, the CDR3 is TGCGCCAGCAGCCTCACGGGCGCGGGAGATACGCAGTATTTT. Translating gives CASSLTGAGDTQYF.

With respect to this clone: Other DNA sequences of this sample code for an identical CDR3. This chain joins TRBV7-8 and TRBJ2-3; no clear D. Germline V gene lookup returns CDR1 SGHVS and CDR2 FQNEAQ. This CDR3 region has 12 residues. V was shortened by 2 bases and J by 6 bases, with 6 bases between the two germline ends. Here the CDR3 reads CASSLTGDTQYF. CDR3 in DNA: TGTGCCAGCAGCTTAACTGGGGATACGCAGTATTTT.